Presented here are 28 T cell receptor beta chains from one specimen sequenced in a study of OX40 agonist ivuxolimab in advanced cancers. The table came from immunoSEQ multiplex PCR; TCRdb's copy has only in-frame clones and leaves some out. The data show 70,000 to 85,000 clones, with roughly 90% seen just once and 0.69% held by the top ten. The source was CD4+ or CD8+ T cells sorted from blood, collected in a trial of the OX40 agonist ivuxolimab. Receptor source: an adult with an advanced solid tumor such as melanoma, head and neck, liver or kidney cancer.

CDR3 sequence (DNA): TGTGCCAGCAGTTCCTCCCTTGGGACAGGGGGACGGGAGACCCAGTACTTC. Translated: CASSSSLGTGGRETQYF. This chain joins TRBV27 and TRBJ2-5; 11 bases fit TRBD1. Germline CDR1 is MNHEY and CDR2 is SMNVEV (reference sequence). The junction had 12 bases not matched to a gene; V was cut back by 4 bases and J by 5 bases. There are 17 residues in the CDR3.

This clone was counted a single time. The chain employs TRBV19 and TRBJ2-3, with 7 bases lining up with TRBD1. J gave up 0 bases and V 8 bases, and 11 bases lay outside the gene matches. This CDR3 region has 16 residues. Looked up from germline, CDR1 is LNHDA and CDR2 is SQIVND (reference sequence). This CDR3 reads CASRAGGFASTDTQYF. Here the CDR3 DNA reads TGTGCCAGTCGGGCAGGGGGTTTCGCTAGCACAGATACGCAGTATTTT.

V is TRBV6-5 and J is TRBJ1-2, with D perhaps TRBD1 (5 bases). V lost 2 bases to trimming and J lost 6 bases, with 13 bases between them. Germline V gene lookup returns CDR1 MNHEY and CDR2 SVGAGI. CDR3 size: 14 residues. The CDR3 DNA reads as TGTGCCAGCAGTTACGGGACCGCTTACGATGGCTACACCTTC. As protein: CASSYGTAYDGYTF.

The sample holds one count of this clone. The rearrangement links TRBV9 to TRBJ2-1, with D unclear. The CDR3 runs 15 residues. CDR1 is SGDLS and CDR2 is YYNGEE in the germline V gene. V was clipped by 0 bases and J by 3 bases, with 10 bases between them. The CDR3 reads CASSVGGRNYNEQFF. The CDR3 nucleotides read TGTGCCAGCAGCGTAGGCGGACGAAACTACAATGAGCAGTTCTTC.

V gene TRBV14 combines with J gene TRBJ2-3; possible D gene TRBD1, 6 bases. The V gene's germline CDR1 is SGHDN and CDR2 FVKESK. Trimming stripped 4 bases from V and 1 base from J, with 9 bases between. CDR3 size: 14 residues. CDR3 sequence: CASSPRGGTDTQYF. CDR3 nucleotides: TGTGCCAGCAGCCCCAGGGGTGGCACAGATACGCAGTATTTT.

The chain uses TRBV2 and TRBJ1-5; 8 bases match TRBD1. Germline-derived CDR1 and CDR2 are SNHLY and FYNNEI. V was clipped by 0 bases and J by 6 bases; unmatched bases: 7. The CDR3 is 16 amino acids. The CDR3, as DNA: TGTGCCAGCAGTGAAGCGCTTGGCAGGGGGCCTCAGCCCCAGCATTTT. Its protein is CASSEALGRGPQPQHF.

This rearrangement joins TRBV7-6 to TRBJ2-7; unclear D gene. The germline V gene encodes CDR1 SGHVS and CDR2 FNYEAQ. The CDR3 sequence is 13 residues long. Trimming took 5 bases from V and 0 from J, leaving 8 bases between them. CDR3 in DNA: TGTGCCAGCAGCACTCTGGCCTCCTACGAGCAGTACTTC. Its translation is CASSTLASYEQYF.

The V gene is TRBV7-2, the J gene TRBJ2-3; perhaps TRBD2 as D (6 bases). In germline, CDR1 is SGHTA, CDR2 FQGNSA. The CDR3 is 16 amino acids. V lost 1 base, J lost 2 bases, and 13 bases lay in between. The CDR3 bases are TGTGCCAGCAGCTTAGAGACTAGGAGCCCCACAGATACGCAGTATTTT. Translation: CASSLETRSPTDTQYF.

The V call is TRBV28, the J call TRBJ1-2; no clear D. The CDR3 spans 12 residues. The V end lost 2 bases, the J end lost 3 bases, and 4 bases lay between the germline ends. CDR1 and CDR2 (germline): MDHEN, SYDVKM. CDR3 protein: CASSLQDYGYTF. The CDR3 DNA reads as TGTGCCAGCAGTTTACAGGACTATGGCTACACCTTC.

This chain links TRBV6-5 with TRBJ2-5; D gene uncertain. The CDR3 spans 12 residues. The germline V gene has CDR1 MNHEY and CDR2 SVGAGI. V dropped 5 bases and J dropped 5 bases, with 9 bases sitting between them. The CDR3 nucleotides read TGTGCCAGCAGTAGGGCCTCGGAGACCCAGTACTTC. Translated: CASSRASETQYF.

The CDR3 sequence: CASSPGQYNQPQHF. The CDR3 DNA reads TGTGCCAGCAGCCCGGGACAATACAATCAGCCCCAGCATTTT. The chain combines TRBV6-1 with TRBJ1-5; D perhaps matches TRBD1 (6 bases). The CDR3 covers 14 residues. CDR1 is MNHNS, CDR2 SASEGT, per germline. V lost 6 bases and J 3 bases, leaving 12 bases between the germline ends.

This CDR3 reads CASSISGTMASEQYF. CDR3 coding DNA: TGTGCCAGTAGTATATCTGGCACCATGGCCTCCGAGCAGTACTTC. This chain connects TRBV19 to TRBJ2-7; D is unresolved. Trimming stripped 2 bases from V and 6 bases from J, with 17 bases between. Germline V gene lookup returns CDR1 LNHDA and CDR2 SQIVND (reference sequence). The length of the CDR3 is 15 residues. Full variable domain (missing parts from reference TRBV19 and TRBJ2-7): DGGITQSPKYLFRKEGQNVTLSCEQNLNHDAMYWYRQDPGQGLRLIYYSQIVNDFQKGDIAEGYSVSREKKESFPLTVTSAQKNPTAFYLCASSISGTMASEQYFGPGTRLTVT.

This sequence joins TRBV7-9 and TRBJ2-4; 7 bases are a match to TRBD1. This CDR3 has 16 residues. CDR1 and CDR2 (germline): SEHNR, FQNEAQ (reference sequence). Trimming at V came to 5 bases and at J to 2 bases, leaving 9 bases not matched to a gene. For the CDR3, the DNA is TGTGCCAGCAGCCCCGGGACAGCCCTATCCAAAAACATTCAGTACTTC. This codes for CASSPGTALSKNIQYF.

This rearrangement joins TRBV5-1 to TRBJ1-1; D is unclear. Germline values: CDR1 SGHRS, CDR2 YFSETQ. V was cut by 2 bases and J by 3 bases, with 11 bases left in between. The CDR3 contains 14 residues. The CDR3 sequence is CASSLWGVDTEAFF. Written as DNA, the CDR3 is TGCGCCAGCAGCTTATGGGGAGTGGACACTGAAGCTTTCTTT. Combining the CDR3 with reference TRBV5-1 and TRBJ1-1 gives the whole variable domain KAGVTQTPRYLIKTRGQQVTLSCSPISGHRSVSWYQQTPGQGLQFLFEYFSETQRNKGNFPGRFSGRQFSNSRSEMNVSTLELGDSALYLCASSLWGVDTEAFFGQGTRLTVV.

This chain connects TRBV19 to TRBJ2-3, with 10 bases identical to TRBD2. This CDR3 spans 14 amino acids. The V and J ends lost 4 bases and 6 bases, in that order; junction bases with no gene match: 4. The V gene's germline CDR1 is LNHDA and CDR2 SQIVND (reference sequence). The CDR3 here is CASSTSGRVDTQYF. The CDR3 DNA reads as TGTGCCAGTAGTACTAGCGGGAGAGTCGATACGCAGTATTTT. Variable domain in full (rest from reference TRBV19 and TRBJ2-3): DGGITQSPKYLFRKEGQNVTLSCEQNLNHDAMYWYRQDPGQGLRLIYYSQIVNDFQKGDIAEGYSVSREKKESFPLTVTSAQKNPTAFYLCASSTSGRVDTQYFGPGTRLTVL.

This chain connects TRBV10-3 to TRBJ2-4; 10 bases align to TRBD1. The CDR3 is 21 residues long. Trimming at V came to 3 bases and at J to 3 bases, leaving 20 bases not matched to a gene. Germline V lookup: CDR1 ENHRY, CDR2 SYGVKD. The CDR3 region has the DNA TGTGCCATCAGTGAAACCTACTCCGGGACAGGGGTCTCGGTGGGCAAAAACATTCAGTACTTC. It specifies CAISETYSGTGVSVGKNIQYF.

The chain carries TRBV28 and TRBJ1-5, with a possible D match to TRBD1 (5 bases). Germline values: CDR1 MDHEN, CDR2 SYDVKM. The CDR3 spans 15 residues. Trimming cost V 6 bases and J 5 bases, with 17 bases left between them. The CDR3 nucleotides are TGTGCCAGCAGAATGAATGGGCTGGGGGATCAGCCCCAGCATTTT. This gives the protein CASRMNGLGDQPQHF.

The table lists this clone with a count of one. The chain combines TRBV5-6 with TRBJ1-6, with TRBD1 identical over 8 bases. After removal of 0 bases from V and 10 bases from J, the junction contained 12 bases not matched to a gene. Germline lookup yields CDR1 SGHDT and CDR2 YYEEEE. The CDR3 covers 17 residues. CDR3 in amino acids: CASSLVRQGAGGSPLHF. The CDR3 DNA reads TGTGCCAGCAGCTTGGTTCGTCAGGGGGCAGGTGGATCACCCCTCCACTTT.

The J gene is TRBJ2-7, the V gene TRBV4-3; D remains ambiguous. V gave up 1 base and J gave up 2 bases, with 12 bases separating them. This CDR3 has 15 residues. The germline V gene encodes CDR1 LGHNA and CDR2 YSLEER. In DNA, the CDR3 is TGCGCCAGCAGCCAAGGAGAGGTCACGACCTACGAGCAGTACTTC. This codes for CASSQGEVTTYEQYF.

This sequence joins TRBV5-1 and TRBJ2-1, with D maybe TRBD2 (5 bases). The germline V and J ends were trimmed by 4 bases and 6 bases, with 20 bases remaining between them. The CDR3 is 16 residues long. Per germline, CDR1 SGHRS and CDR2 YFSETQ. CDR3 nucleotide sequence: TGCGCCAGCAGCCCCGGGCGTCGGGGAAGTGGCAATGAGCAGTTCTTC. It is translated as CASSPGRRGSGNEQFF.

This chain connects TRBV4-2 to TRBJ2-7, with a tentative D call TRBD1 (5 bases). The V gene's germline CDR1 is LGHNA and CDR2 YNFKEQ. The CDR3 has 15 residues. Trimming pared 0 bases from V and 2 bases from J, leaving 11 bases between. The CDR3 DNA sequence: TGTGCCAGCAGCCAAGATGGGCAGGGCCCCTACGAGCAGTACTTC. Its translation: CASSQDGQGPYEQYF.

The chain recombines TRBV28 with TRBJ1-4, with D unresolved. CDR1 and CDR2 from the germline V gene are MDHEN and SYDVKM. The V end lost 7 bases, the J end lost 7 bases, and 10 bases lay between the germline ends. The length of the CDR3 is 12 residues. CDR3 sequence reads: CASKSVTEKLFF. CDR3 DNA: TGTGCCAGCAAGTCGGTGACTGAAAAACTGTTTTTT. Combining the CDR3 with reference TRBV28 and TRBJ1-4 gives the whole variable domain DVKVTQSSRYLVKRTGEKVFLECVQDMDHENMFWYRQDPGLGLRLIYFSYDVKMKEKGDIPEGYSVSREKKERFSLILESASTNQTSMYLCASKSVTEKLFFGSGTQLSVL.

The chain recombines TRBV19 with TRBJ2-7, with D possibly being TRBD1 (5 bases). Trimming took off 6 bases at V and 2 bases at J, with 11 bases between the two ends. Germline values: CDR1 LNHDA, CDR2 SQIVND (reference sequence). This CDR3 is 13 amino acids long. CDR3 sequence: CASSPRVTYEQYF. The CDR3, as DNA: TGTGCCAGTAGCCCCAGGGTAACCTACGAGCAGTACTTC.

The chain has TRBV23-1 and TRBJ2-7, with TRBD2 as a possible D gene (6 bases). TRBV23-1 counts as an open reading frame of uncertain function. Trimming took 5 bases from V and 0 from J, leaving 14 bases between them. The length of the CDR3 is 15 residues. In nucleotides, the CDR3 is TGCGCCAGCAGTATTTCAGGGAGGAGCTCCTACGAGCAGTACTTC. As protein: CASSISGRSSYEQYF.

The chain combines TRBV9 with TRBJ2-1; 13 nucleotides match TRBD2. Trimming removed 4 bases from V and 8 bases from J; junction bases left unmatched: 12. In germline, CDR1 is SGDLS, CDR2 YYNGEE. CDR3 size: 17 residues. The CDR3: CASSPPFTSGRAYEQFF. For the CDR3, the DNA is TGTGCCAGCAGCCCCCCCTTTACTAGCGGGAGGGCGTATGAGCAGTTCTTC.

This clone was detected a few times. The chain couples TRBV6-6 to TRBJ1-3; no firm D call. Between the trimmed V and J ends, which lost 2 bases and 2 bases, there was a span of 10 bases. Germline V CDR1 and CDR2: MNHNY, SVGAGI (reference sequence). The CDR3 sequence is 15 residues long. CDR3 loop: CASSYPERPGNTIYF. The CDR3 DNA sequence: TGTGCCAGCAGTTACCCGGAGAGACCTGGAAACACCATATATTTT.

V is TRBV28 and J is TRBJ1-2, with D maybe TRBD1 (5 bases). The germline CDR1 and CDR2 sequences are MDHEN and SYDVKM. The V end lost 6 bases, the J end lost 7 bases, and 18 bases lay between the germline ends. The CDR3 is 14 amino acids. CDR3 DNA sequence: TGTGCCAGCAGATCCCTGGGGGGGGAGAGTGGCTACACCTTC. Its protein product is CASRSLGGESGYTF.

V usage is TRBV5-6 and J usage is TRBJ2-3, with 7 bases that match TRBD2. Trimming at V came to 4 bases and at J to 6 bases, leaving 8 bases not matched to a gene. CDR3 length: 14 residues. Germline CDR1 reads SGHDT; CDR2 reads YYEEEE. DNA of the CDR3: TGTGCCAGCAGCGCCCGACTAGCTACGGATACGCAGTATTTT. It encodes CASSARLATDTQYF.